This record covers a single T cell receptor (beta chain). Its antigen is as yet unknown. The CDR3 totals 14 residues. In germline, CDR1 is SGHNT, CDR2 YENEEA. V was trimmed by 5 bases and J by 2 bases, leaving 13 bases between them. Method: immunoSEQ multiplex PCR; TCRdb's copy keeps in-frame clones and lacks some. In the table there are around 92,000 clones, roughly 91% of which are singletons. The data belong to a study of T cells in localized non-small cell lung cancer. Findings of the study overall: Highest T cell clonality was seen in uninvolved adjacent lung, surpassing that measured in tumor. Median detection of top 100 tumor clones in adjacent lung was over 45 clones. Higher T cell density in the blood was associated with longer overall survival, whereas higher adjacent-lung clonality associated with shorter survival.

V usage is TRBV11-3 and J usage is TRBJ2-7, with D maybe TRBD1 (7 bases). This receptor was obtained from a woman aged 40 to 75 with stage II squamous cell lung carcinoma. The specimen comprised PBMCs, sampled before any cancer treatment. The CDR3, as DNA: TGTGCCAGCAGCCCGGAGGGGGCAGCCTACGAGCAGTACTTC. Translation: CASSPEGAAYEQYF.